These 21 T cell receptor beta chains originate from one sample sequenced in a study of T-cell memory formation after mild COVID-19. TCRdb fed the 5' RACE reads into MiXCR, producing one record per CDR3 protein. The sample consists of 150,000 to 200,000 distinct CDR3 sequences, over 20% of them appearing once. The sample consisted of PBMCs or a T cell subset sorted from them (not recorded which). These receptors originate from an adult woman who had mild COVID-19 (a few samples of this study predate the infection). Cell type and time point are not known.

This clonotype was detected a few times. The genes are TRBV15 and TRBJ2-7, with TRBD1 matching 7 bases. Germline V gene data show CDR1 as LNHNV and CDR2 as YYDKDF (reference sequence). This CDR3 spans 13 amino acids. The J segment lost 5 bases and the V segment lost 5 bases, leaving 6 bases of the junction unmatched. The CDR3 DNA is TGTGCCACCAGCGAAGACAGGGCCCACGAGCAGTACTTC. It yields the protein CATSEDRAHEQYF.

This chain joins TRBV6-4 and TRBJ1-1; D is undetermined. CDR1 is MRHNA, CDR2 SNTAGT, per germline. Trimming shortened V by 0 bases and J by 6 bases, and 14 bases separated the two germline ends. The CDR3 is 15 amino acids. In DNA form, the CDR3 reads TGTGCCAGCAGTGACTCAGGAGAGGCACCCTCTGAAGCTTTCTTT. This translates into CASSDSGEAPSEAFF.

A few counts support this clonotype. The V call is TRBV11-2, the J call TRBJ1-1; 11 bases are a match to TRBD1. CDR3 length: 15 residues. The J segment lost 4 bases and the V segment lost 1 base, leaving 2 bases of the junction unmatched. CDR1 and CDR2 from the germline V gene are SGHAT and FQNNGV. The CDR3 region has the DNA TGTGCCAGCAGCTTAGGCGGGACAGGGGGCACTGAAGCTTTCTTT. Translating it yields CASSLGGTGGTEAFF. Full variable domain (outside the CDR3, taken from reference TRBV11-2 and TRBJ1-1): EAGVAQSPRYKIIEKRQSVAFWCNPISGHATLYWYQQILGQGPKLLIQFQNNGVVDDSQLPKDRFSAERLKGVDSTLKIQPAKLEDSAVYLCASSLGGTGGTEAFFGQGTRLTVV.

The CDR3 spells CASSALTSGSSDTQYF. The DNA for the CDR3 is TGTGCCAGCAGTGCTTTGACTAGCGGGAGCTCAGATACGCAGTATTTT. The chain employs TRBV12-3 or TRBV12-4 and TRBJ2-3, with 12 bases aligning to TRBD2. The V gene end was trimmed by 5 bases and the J gene end by 4 bases; junction bases not matched to a gene: 7. This CDR3 is 16 amino acids long.

This clonotype turned up a few times. The gene calls are TRBV2 and TRBJ1-1, with unresolved D. The CDR3 runs 13 residues. The V gene lost 0 bases and the J gene lost 8 bases, with 10 bases spanning the gap. Per the germline V gene, CDR1 is SNHLY and CDR2 is FYNNEI. The CDR3 spells CASSEAGRPEAFF. The CDR3 region has the DNA TGTGCCAGCAGTGAAGCGGGCAGACCCGAAGCTTTCTTT.

The chain links TRBV5-1 to TRBJ2-1; possibly TRBD2 for D (5 bases). Trimming shortened V by 1 base and J by 5 bases, and 13 bases separated the two germline ends. This CDR3 comprises 15 residues. The germline V gene has CDR1 SGHRS and CDR2 YFSETQ. This chain's CDR3 is CASSLWLGGNNEQFF. DNA for the CDR3: TGCGCCAGCAGCTTGTGGCTAGGAGGTAACAATGAGCAGTTCTTC.

This clonotype was seen only a few times. V and J are TRBV9 and TRBJ1-1; unclear D gene. V was trimmed by 6 bases and J by 1 base, leaving 7 bases between them. This CDR3 has 12 amino acids. Germline lookup yields CDR1 SGDLS and CDR2 YYNGEE. CDR3 residues: CASKGRNTEAFF. The CDR3 DNA follows: TGTGCCAGCAAAGGGAGGAACACTGAAGCTTTCTTT.

This clonotype was detected a few times. The chain is built from TRBV2 and TRBJ2-1; D gene ambiguous. V lost 3 bases and J 3 bases, leaving 12 bases between the germline ends. Germline CDR1 and CDR2: SNHLY and FYNNEI. This CDR3 spans 15 amino acids. The CDR3: CASSDRRRDYNEQFF. CDR3 in DNA: TGTGCCAGCAGTGACAGGCGTAGGGACTACAATGAGCAGTTCTTC.

In its sample, this clonotype was seen many times. The chain links TRBV15 to TRBJ1-5, with 7 bases fitting TRBD1. CDR3 length: 18 residues. With V trimmed by 0 bases and J by 2 bases, 10 bases remained unmatched. CDR1 LNHNV and CDR2 YYDKDF come from the germline V gene (reference sequence). CDR3 region: CATSRDSNTGVGNQPQHF. The CDR3 DNA follows: TGTGCCACCAGCAGAGACTCAAATACAGGGGTAGGCAATCAGCCCCAGCATTTT.

This clonotype appeared a single time. The chain couples TRBV27 to TRBJ1-1; the D gene is possibly TRBD1 (5 bases). Germline V gene lookup returns CDR1 MNHEY and CDR2 SMNVEV (reference sequence). The V gene lost 0 bases and the J gene lost 1 base, with 6 bases spanning the gap. The CDR3 is 14 residues long. CDR3 DNA sequence: TGTGCCAGCAGTTTATCAGGGGCGAACACTGAAGCTTTCTTT. This gives the protein CASSLSGANTEAFF.

This clonotype was found once. V is TRBV5-6 and J is TRBJ1-1, with TRBD1 matching 8 bases. V dropped 5 bases and J dropped 7; count of bases not matched to a gene: 10. The CDR3 contains 14 residues. Germline loops: CDR1 SGHDT, CDR2 YYEEEE. The CDR3 bases are TGTGCCAGCAGTTGGGGGTGGGGACAGGTTGAAGCTTTCTTT. Its translation is CASSWGWGQVEAFF.

V and J are TRBV11-2 and TRBJ2-2; TRBD2 aligns across 10 bases. CDR1 and CDR2 (germline): SGHAT, FQNNGV. Trimming cost V 1 base and J 0 bases; bases outside gene matches: 2. This CDR3 is 17 amino acids long. The CDR3 is CASSLGTSGANTGELFF. CDR3 sequence (DNA): TGTGCCAGCAGCTTAGGAACTAGCGGGGCGAACACCGGGGAGCTGTTTTTT.

The chain recombines TRBV7-9 with TRBJ2-5; maybe TRBD1 (6 bases). This CDR3 is 15 amino acids long. The V end was cut by 5 bases, the J end by 4 bases, with 17 bases between. Germline V gene data show CDR1 as SEHNR and CDR2 as FQNEAQ (reference sequence). The CDR3 DNA follows: TGTGCCAGCAGCCATACAGGGAGCGGCGGAGAGACCCAGTACTTC. This gives the protein CASSHTGSGGETQYF.

V usage is TRBV5-6 and J usage is TRBJ1-5; D might be TRBD1 (6 bases). The CDR3 loop spans 15 amino acids. The V end was cut by 0 bases, the J end by 7 bases, with 14 bases between. Per the germline V gene, CDR1 is SGHDT and CDR2 is YYEEEE. This CDR3 reads CASSLGQGRGQPQHF. Here the CDR3 DNA reads TGTGCCAGCAGCTTGGGGCAGGGAAGGGGGCAGCCCCAGCATTTT. The complete variable domain, with remaining parts taken from reference TRBV5-6 and TRBJ1-5, reads DAGVTQSPTHLIKTRGQQVTLRCSPKSGHDTVSWYQQALGQGPQFIFQYYEEEERQRGNFPDRFSGHQFPNYSSELNVNALLLGDSALYLCASSLGQGRGQPQHFGDGTRLSIL.

V is TRBV7-9 and J is TRBJ2-5; 10 nucleotides line up with TRBD1. J was trimmed by 4 bases and V by 7 bases; bases with no gene match: 9. This CDR3 contains 15 residues. Germline lookup yields CDR1 SEHNR and CDR2 FQNEAQ (reference sequence). The CDR3 region has the DNA TGTGCCAGCACCGCCGGGACAGGGGATTCAGAGACCCAGTACTTC. Encoded protein: CASTAGTGDSETQYF.

In this sample, this clonotype turned up a few times. The chain employs TRBV2 and TRBJ2-1; TRBD2 agrees at 15 bases. CDR1 and CDR2 (germline): SNHLY, FYNNEI. The CDR3 has 14 amino acids. The J segment lost 9 bases and the V segment lost 7 bases, leaving 4 bases of the junction unmatched. The DNA of the CDR3 is TGTGCCAGCAAGGGGACTAGCGGGAGGCCTGAGCAGTTCTTC. Translated: CASKGTSGRPEQFF. Combining the CDR3 with reference TRBV2 and TRBJ2-1 gives the whole variable domain EPEVTQTPSHQVTQMGQEVILRCVPISNHLYFYWYRQILGQKVEFLVSFYNNEISEKSEIFDDQFSVERPDGSNFTLKIRSTKLEDSAMYFCASKGTSGRPEQFFGPGTRLTVL.

This chain connects TRBV2 to TRBJ1-4; D remains unclear. Deletions cut 5 bases from V and 4 bases from J, with 14 bases between. The CDR3 covers 15 residues. Germline V gene lookup returns CDR1 SNHLY and CDR2 FYNNEI. CDR3: CASSPQRLDNEKLFF. As DNA, the CDR3 is TGTGCCAGCAGTCCACAACGGCTAGATAATGAAAAACTGTTTTTT.

The gene calls are TRBV6-5 and TRBJ2-3; TRBD2 matches 9 bases. Germline loops: CDR1 MNHEY, CDR2 SVGAGI. Trimming removed 0 bases from V and 0 bases from J; junction bases left unmatched: 1. The CDR3 runs 16 residues. The CDR3 reads CASSYSTSGSTDTQYF. The CDR3 coding sequence is TGTGCCAGCAGTTACTCCACTAGCGGGAGCACAGATACGCAGTATTTT.

This clonotype was seen a few times. V usage is TRBV9 and J usage is TRBJ2-7, with 10 bases identical to TRBD2. The CDR3 length is 15 residues. Germline V lookup: CDR1 SGDLS, CDR2 YYNGEE. Trimming at V came to 3 bases and at J to 6 bases, leaving 9 bases not matched to a gene. The CDR3 region has the DNA TGTGCCAGCAGCGCCGCTAGCGGGAGCGGTAGCGAGCAGTACTTC. Residues: CASSAASGSGSEQYF.

DNA for the CDR3: TGTGCCAGCAGCTTAGGCATCGGCCTAGCGGCTACAGATACGCAGTATTTT. Encoded protein: CASSLGIGLAATDTQYF. The chain links TRBV11-3 to TRBJ2-3, with TRBD2 identical over 7 bases. This CDR3 has 17 amino acids. From germline, CDR1 is SGHNT and CDR2 YENEEA. The V gene end was trimmed by 1 base and the J gene end by 3 bases; junction bases not matched to a gene: 10.

In this sample, this clonotype turned up a few times. The chain links TRBV7-7 to TRBJ1-1; the D gene is possibly TRBD1 (5 bases). There are 14 residues in the CDR3. Germline V gene lookup returns CDR1 SSHAT and CDR2 FNYEAQ (reference sequence). Trimming took off 2 bases at V and 11 bases at J, with 18 bases between the two ends. The CDR3 region is CASSLRNSGEGAFF. CDR3 in DNA: TGTGCCAGCAGCTTACGAAATTCGGGGGAAGGGGCTTTCTTT.